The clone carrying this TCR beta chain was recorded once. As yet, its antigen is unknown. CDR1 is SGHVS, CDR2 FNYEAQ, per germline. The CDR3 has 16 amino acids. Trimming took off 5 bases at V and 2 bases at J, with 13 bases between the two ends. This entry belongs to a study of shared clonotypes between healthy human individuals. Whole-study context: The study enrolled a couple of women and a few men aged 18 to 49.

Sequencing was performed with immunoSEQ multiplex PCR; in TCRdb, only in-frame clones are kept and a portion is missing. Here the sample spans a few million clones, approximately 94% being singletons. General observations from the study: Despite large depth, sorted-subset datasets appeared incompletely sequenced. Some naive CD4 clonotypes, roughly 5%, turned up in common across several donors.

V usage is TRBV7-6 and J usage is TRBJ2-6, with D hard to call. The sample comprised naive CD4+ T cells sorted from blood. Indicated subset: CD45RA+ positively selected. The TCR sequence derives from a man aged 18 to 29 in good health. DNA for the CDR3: TGTGCCAGCAGCCTAGGCGTGGGGACTGGGGCCAACGTCCTGACTTTC. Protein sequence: CASSLGVGTGANVLTF.